Listed below are T cell receptor beta chains from one sample, sequenced in a study of OX40 agonist ivuxolimab in advanced cancers. Profiling relied on immunoSEQ multiplex PCR, and the TCRdb table lists in-frame clones only, not all of them. The sample records about 28,000 clones, under 90% being singletons. Sequences were derived from CD4+ or CD8+ T cells sorted from blood, sampled in a trial of the OX40 agonist ivuxolimab. The receptors originated from an adult with an advanced solid tumor such as melanoma, head and neck, liver or kidney cancer. Each CDR3 is given with its conserved first and last residue. The D gene is left open where the match is weak. For some rows the clone size is stated as once, few or many, or as a class when expanded; others skip it.

j_call	clone_size	v_call	d_call	cdr3_nt	cdr3_aa
TRBJ2-1	once	TRBV27	.	TGTGCCAGCATCCTTGGGGCTAGAAGTTTCTTC	CASILGARSFF
TRBJ1-4	.	TRBV15	.	TGTGCCACCAGCAGCCGACGGGATGGTAATGAAAAACTGTTTTTT	CATSSRRDGNEKLFF
TRBJ1-3	.	TRBV5-6	.	TGTGCCAGCAGCTTGGGACTGAGCTCTGGAAACACCATATATTTT	CASSLGLSSGNTIYF
TRBJ2-3	.	TRBV5-1	TRBD2	TGCGCCAGCAGCTTGTTCTTTTCTGGGACTAGCGGGTCAGATACGCAGTATTTT	CASSLFFSGTSGSDTQYF
TRBJ1-2	.	TRBV5-4	.	TGTGCCAGCAGACCACAGGGTTATGGCTACACCTTC	CASRPQGYGYTF
TRBJ1-1	once	TRBV4-1	TRBD1	TGCGCCAGCAGCCACACAGGGGTCACTGAAGCTTTCTTT	CASSHTGVTEAFF
TRBJ2-6	.	TRBV7-3	.	TGTGCCAGCAGCTTTTACAGCCATTCTGGGGCCAACGTCCTGACTTTC	CASSFYSHSGANVLTF
TRBJ1-6	once	TRBV10-3	.	TGTGCCATCAGTGAATCCCAGGGCTACTCCTATAATTCACCCCTCCACTTT	CAISESQGYSYNSPLHF
TRBJ2-2	.	TRBV5-1	TRBD1	TGCGCCAGCAGCCTCGGGACAGGGGTAGGCGGGGAGCTGTTTTTT	CASSLGTGVGGELFF
TRBJ2-3	.	TRBV5-6	TRBD2	TGTGCCAGCAGCTTTCCTAGCGGGACGGTAGATACGCAGTATTTT	CASSFPSGTVDTQYF
TRBJ2-5	.	TRBV30	.	TGTGCCGGTGTTATCACGTGGACCCAGTACTTC	CAGVITWTQYF
TRBJ1-3	.	TRBV13	.	TGTGCCAGCAGCTCCGTGGTCTTCTCTGGAAACACCATATATTTT	CASSSVVFSGNTIYF
TRBJ2-7	.	TRBV28	.	TGTGCCAGCAGATCTTTGGCGGAGGGCCCCCTCTACGAGCAGTACTTC	CASRSLAEGPLYEQYF
TRBJ1-4	few	TRBV11-2	.	TGTGCCAGCAGCTTAGGAAGACAAACAAATGAAAAACTGTTTTTT	CASSLGRQTNEKLFF
TRBJ1-2	.	TRBV4-2	.	TGTGCCAGCAGCCAAGAAACGGACTACTATGGCTACACCTTC	CASSQETDYYGYTF
TRBJ1-6	.	TRBV5-6	.	TGTGCCAGCAGCCAGGAAGAACAGCCTACTTCACCCCTCCACTTT	CASSQEEQPTSPLHF
TRBJ2-1	.	TRBV9	TRBD2	TGTGCCAGCAGCAGCAGCGGGGGCCCCTACAATGAGCAGTTCTTC	CASSSSGGPYNEQFF
TRBJ2-7	.	TRBV28	TRBD2	TGTGCCAGCAGTTTTTTCCGGGAGGGTAACGAGCAGTACTTC	CASSFFREGNEQYF
TRBJ2-1	.	TRBV25-1	.	TGTGCCAGCAGTGACTCACCGGAATGGCAGTTCTTC	CASSDSPEWQFF
TRBJ2-1	medium-sized	TRBV30	TRBD1	TGTGCCTGGAGTGTATCAGGGGGTAGTGAGCAGTTCTTC	CAWSVSGGSEQFF
TRBJ1-4	.	TRBV7-9	.	TGTGCCAGCAGCTTAGAAGCTCGTTTGAAGAATGAAAAACTGTTTTTT	CASSLEARLKNEKLFF
TRBJ2-1	.	TRBV19	.	TGTGCCAGTAGTATCGCCAGCGGACCCTACAATGAGCAGTTCTTC	CASSIASGPYNEQFF
TRBJ2-7	.	TRBV9	.	TGTGCCAGCAGCGTAGGGGTAGACTACGAGCAGTACTTC	CASSVGVDYEQYF
TRBJ2-7	.	TRBV4-1	TRBD1	TGCGCCAGCAGCCAAGGAGGGACAGGGGTCTACGAGCAGTACTTC	CASSQGGTGVYEQYF
TRBJ2-5	.	TRBV4-1	TRBD1	TGCGCCAGCAGCCCTCGTCCCGGGACAGGGGGGGAGACCCAGTACTTC	CASSPRPGTGGETQYF
TRBJ2-3	.	TRBV13	.	TGTGCCAGCAGCTTAGGCCTTGGGACAGATACGCAGTATTTT	CASSLGLGTDTQYF
TRBJ2-1	.	TRBV28	.	TGTGCCAGCAGTTTAAACGTTAATGAGCAGTTCTTC	CASSLNVNEQFF
TRBJ2-1	.	TRBV19	TRBD2	TGTGCCAGTAGTATAGCTAGCGGCCATTACAATGAGCAGTTCTTC	CASSIASGHYNEQFF
TRBJ2-5	once	TRBV6-5	TRBD1	TGTGCCAGCAGTTTAGGGGACAGGATCCCTGGAGAGACCCAGTACTTC	CASSLGDRIPGETQYF
TRBJ2-7	.	TRBV21-1	.	TGTGCCAGCAGAAATTCACCCCACGAGCAGTACTTC	CASRNSPHEQYF
TRBJ1-2	.	TRBV6-5	.	TGTGCCAGCAGTTACGCTGCAGGGGAAGACTATGGCTACACCTTC	CASSYAAGEDYGYTF
TRBJ1-6	.	TRBV9	.	TGTGCCAGCAGCTCTGGGGCTAATTCACCCCTCCACTTT	CASSSGANSPLHF
TRBJ2-5	.	TRBV19	TRBD1	TGTGCCAGTAGTATAATACAGGGGCGCGAGACCCAGTACTTC	CASSIIQGRETQYF
TRBJ2-2	.	TRBV27	.	TGTGCCAGCAGTTCGGAGATTGGGGGTTACACCGGGGAGCTGTTTTTT	CASSSEIGGYTGELFF
TRBJ2-2	.	TRBV5-6	.	TGTGCCAGCAGCTCCCTGGCCGGGGAGCTGTTTTTT	CASSSLAGELFF
TRBJ2-7	.	TRBV19	TRBD2	TGTGCCAGTAGTATAGGGGCTAGCGGACCCTACGAGCAGTACTTC	CASSIGASGPYEQYF
TRBJ2-2	.	TRBV28	.	TGTGCCAGCAGCCCCATCGGGGTCGAACACACCGGGGAGCTGTTTTTT	CASSPIGVEHTGELFF
TRBJ1-3	.	TRBV2	.	TGTGCCAGCAGGACCGTACAGGGTGCTAGACGAAACACCATATATTTT	CASRTVQGARRNTIYF
TRBJ2-7	.	TRBV9	.	TGTGCCAGCAGCTCACGACAGGACTCCTACGAGCAGTACTTC	CASSSRQDSYEQYF
TRBJ2-7	.	TRBV30	TRBD1	TGTGCCTGGAGTCCCCTGGGACAGGGGCTTTCCGGGTACGAGCAGTACTTC	CAWSPLGQGLSGYEQYF
TRBJ1-5	.	TRBV6-5	.	TGTGCCAGCAGTCCAGGGGTGGGGCAGCCCCAGCATTTT	CASSPGVGQPQHF
TRBJ2-7	.	TRBV29-1	TRBD1	TGCAGCGTTGAAACAGGGGCCCTCTCCTCCTACGAGCAGTACTTC	CSVETGALSSYEQYF
TRBJ2-1	.	TRBV5-4	TRBD2	TGTGCCAGCAGCTTCCTAGCGGGGCATAATGAGCAGTTCTTC	CASSFLAGHNEQFF
TRBJ1-5	few	TRBV5-4	TRBD1	TGTGCCAGCAGCTCCCACGACAGGGAGGGCAATCAGCCCCAGCATTTT	CASSSHDREGNQPQHF
TRBJ1-2	once	TRBV5-8	.	TGTGCCAGCAGCTTGGACAGGGTGAACTATGGCTACACCTTC	CASSLDRVNYGYTF
TRBJ2-7	few	TRBV6-1	TRBD2	TGTGCCAGCAGTGAAATAGCGGGAGGGCCGTTTTCCCCCGAGCAGTACTTC	CASSEIAGGPFSPEQYF